This TCR beta chain came from a study of chemoradiotherapy in HPV16-positive cancers. Sequencing used immunoSEQ multiplex PCR; TCRdb keeps in-frame clones, though not all of them. Here the sample spans some 980 clones, over 75% being singletons. Specimen: tumor tissue, collected from a patient who underwent chemoradiotherapy. The TCR was taken from a human donor with HPV-associated anogenital cancer.

The CDR3 nucleotides are TGTGCCAGCAGTTACGCTACAGGGGCGTGGGATGGCTACACCTTC. It is translated as CASSYATGAWDGYTF. The V gene is TRBV6-5, the J gene TRBJ1-2; 7 bases align to TRBD1. With V trimmed by 2 bases and J by 6 bases, 9 bases remained unmatched. The length of the CDR3 is 15 residues. Germline-derived CDR1 and CDR2 are MNHEY and SVGAGI.